The present T cell receptor (beta chain) was sequenced within a study of T-cell reconstitution after alpha-beta-depleted transplantation in children. TCRbeta library preparation incorporated unique molecular identifiers. Via MiXCR, TCRdb re-called the PCR reads, giving one row per CDR3 protein. The sample lists hundreds of thousands of distinct CDR3 sequences, 15% to 20% occurring once. The V gene end was trimmed by 4 bases and the J gene end by 0 bases; junction bases not matched to a gene: 4. Germline V CDR1 and CDR2: SGHRS, YFSETQ. This CDR3 region has 16 residues. This clonotype was recorded a few times.

The TCR was taken from a male patient aged 10-17 years who had a stem cell transplant for acute lymphoblastic leukemia, so the T cells may come from the graft donor. Source: PBMCs, mostly from graft donor cells, taken 360 days after TCRalphabeta/CD19-depleted stem cell transplant. The V gene is TRBV5-1, the J gene TRBJ2-3; 11 positions match TRBD2. The CDR3 sequence is CASSPGLAASTDTQYF. CDR3 in DNA: TGCGCCAGCAGCCCGGGACTAGCGGCGAGCACAGATACGCAGTATTTT.